This T cell receptor beta chain is from a study of cytomegalovirus exposure and HLA in healthy donors. Study outcomes and limitations: Among the CMV-associated chains, a few were confirmed in vitro as specific for CMV antigens. From TCR beta sequences, most subjects' HLA-A and HLA-B alleles were reportedly predicted accurately.

This CDR3 is built from 18 residues. J was trimmed by 0 bases and V by 0 bases; bases with no gene match: 6. Germline V gene sequence: CDR1 SGDLS, CDR2 YYNGEE. Points on this clone: Its cognate antigen is unknown.

60 Vbeta and 13 Jbeta primers were used in PCR. The data were produced by immunoSEQ multiplex PCR, yet TCRdb's version contains in-frame clones alone and is incomplete. The data hold 81,000 or so clones, with over 65% observed a single time. The chain carries TRBV9 and TRBJ2-6, with TRBD1 matching over 7 bases. Sequencing input: PBMCs. The receptor was isolated from a man between 45 and 60 years old in good health and CMV-seropositive. CDR3 in amino acids: CASSVEGASRSGANVLTF. DNA of the CDR3: TGTGCCAGCAGCGTAGAGGGGGCGTCCCGCTCTGGGGCCAACGTCCTGACTTTC. The full variable domain, rest sourced from reference TRBV9 and TRBJ2-6, is DSGVTQTPKHLITATGQRVTLRCSPRSGDLSVYWYQQSLDQGLQFLIQYYNGEERAKGNILERFSAQQFPDLHSELNLSSLELGDSALYFCASSVEGASRSGANVLTFGAGSRLTVL.